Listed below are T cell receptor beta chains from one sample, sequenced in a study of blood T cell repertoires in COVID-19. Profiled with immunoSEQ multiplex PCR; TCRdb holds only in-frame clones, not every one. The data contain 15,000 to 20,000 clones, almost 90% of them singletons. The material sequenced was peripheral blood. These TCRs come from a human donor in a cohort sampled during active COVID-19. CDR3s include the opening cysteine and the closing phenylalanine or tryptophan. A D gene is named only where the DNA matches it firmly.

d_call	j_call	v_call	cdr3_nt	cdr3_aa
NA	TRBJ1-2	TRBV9	TGTGCCAGCAGCGTAGAGGAGTTACCAATCTCTAACTATGGCTACACCTTC	CASSVEELPISNYGYTF
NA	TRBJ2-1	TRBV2	TGTGCCAGCAGTCGAAGGGCGGGGTATGAGCAGTTCTTC	CASSRRAGYEQFF
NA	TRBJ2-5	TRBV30	TGTGCCTGGAGTGTTGGTAGCCAAGAGACCCAGTACTTC	CAWSVGSQETQYF
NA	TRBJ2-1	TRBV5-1	TGCGCCAGCAGCTTGGGCAGGGCCTCCTACAATGAGCAGTTCTTC	CASSLGRASYNEQFF
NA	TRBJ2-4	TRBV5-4	TGTGCCAGCAGCCGGAACAGGGAAAACATTCAGTACTTC	CASSRNRENIQYF
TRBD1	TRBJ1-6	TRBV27	TGTGCCAGCAGTTTGGACAGGGGGAATTCACCCCTCCACTTT	CASSLDRGNSPLHF
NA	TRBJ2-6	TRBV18	TGTGCCAGCTCACCGCTTAGTGCGGGGTCCCGCACTGGGGCCAACGTCCTGACTTTC	CASSPLSAGSRTGANVLTF
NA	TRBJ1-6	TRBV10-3	TGTGCCATTAATACAGGGATTTCACCCCTCCACTTT	CAINTGISPLHF
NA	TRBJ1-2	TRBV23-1	TGCGCCAGCAGTCAATGGGCGTACAACTATGGCTACACCTTC	CASSQWAYNYGYTF
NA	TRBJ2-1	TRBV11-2	TGTGCCAGCAGCTTAGATTGGCAGGGGTTTCATGAGCAGTTCTTC	CASSLDWQGFHEQFF
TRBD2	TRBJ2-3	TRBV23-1	TGCGCCAGCAGTCAATCCGTAAGACTAGCGGATTGCACAGATACGCAGTATTTT	CASSQSVRLADCTDTQYF
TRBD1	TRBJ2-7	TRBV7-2	TGTGCCAGCAGCCCAGTACAGGGGTCCTACGAGCAGTACTTC	CASSPVQGSYEQYF
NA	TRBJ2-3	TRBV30	TGTGCCTGGACCCCGCCGTACATCACAGATACGCAGTATTTT	CAWTPPYITDTQYF
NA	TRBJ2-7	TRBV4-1	TGTACATCCTACGAGCAGTACTTC	CTSYEQYF